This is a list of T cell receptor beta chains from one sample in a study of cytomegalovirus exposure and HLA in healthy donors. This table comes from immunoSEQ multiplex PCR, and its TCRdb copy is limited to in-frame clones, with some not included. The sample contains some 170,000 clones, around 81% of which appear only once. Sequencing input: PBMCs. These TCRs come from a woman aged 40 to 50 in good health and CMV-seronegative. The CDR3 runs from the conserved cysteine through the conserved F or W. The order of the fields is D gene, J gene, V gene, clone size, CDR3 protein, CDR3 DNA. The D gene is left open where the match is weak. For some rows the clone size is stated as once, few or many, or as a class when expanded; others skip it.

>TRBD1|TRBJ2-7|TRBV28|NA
CASSFINLLGQGSYEQYF
TGTGCCAGCAGTTTTATCAATTTGCTGGGACAGGGGTCCTACGAGCAGTACTTC
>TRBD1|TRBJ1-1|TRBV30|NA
CAWDRVTGGRGAFF
TGTGCCTGGGACCGCGTGACAGGGGGGAGAGGGGCTTTCTTT
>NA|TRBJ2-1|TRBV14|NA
CASSQVRTESYNEQFF
TGTGCCAGCAGCCAAGTAAGGACAGAATCCTACAATGAGCAGTTCTTC
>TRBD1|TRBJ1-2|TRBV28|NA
CASSLETGGPLYGYTF
TGTGCCAGCAGTTTAGAGACAGGGGGCCCCCTCTATGGCTACACCTTC
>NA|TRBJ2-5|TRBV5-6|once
CASSRHETQYF
TGTGCCAGCAGCCGACACGAGACCCAGTACTTC
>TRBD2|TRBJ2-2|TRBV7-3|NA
CASSLGSVSGSGTGELFF
TGTGCCAGCAGCTTAGGATCCGTTAGCGGGAGCGGCACCGGGGAGCTGTTTTTT
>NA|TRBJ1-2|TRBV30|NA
CAWGDFDGYTF
TGTGCCTGGGGGGACTTCGATGGCTACACCTTC
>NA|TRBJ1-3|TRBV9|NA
CASSVEGAFGNTIYF
TGTGCCAGCAGCGTAGAAGGGGCGTTCGGAAACACCATATATTTT
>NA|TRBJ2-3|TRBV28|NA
CASNRRGLTDTQYF
TGTGCCAGCAACCGGAGGGGGCTAACAGATACGCAGTATTTT
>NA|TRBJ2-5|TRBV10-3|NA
CAISQKETQYF
TGTGCCATCAGTCAAAAAGAGACCCAGTACTTC
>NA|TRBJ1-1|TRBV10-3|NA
CATRGADLNTEAFF
TGTGCCACCCGTGGGGCAGACTTAAACACTGAAGCTTTCTTT
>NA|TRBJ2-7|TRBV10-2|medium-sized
CASSEEVVYEQYF
TGCGCCAGCAGTGAGGAGGTCGTCTACGAGCAGTACTTC
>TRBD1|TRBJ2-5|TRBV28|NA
CASSDGTVHETQYF
TGTGCCAGCTCCGACGGGACAGTTCACGAGACCCAGTACTTC
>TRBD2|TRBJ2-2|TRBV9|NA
CASSVAAGTNTGELFF
TGTGCCAGCAGCGTAGCAGCGGGAACGAACACCGGGGAGCTGTTTTTT
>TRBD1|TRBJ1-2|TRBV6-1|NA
CASSEVPGQGYGYTF
TGTGCCAGCAGTGAGGTCCCGGGACAGGGGTATGGCTACACCTTC
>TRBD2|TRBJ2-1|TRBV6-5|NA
CASSYRGLSQQFF
TGTGCCAGCAGTTACCGGGGACTATCTCAGCAGTTCTTC
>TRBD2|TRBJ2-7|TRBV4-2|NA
CASSQIMSGRGEQYF
TGTGCCAGCAGCCAAATTATGAGCGGGAGAGGCGAGCAGTACTTC
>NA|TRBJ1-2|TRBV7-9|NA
CASSPLLQDGGGGYTF
TGTGCCAGCTCCCCTTTGTTACAGGACGGGGGAGGAGGCTACACCTTC
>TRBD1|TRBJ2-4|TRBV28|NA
CASSPPGTGGYIQYF
TGTGCCAGCAGTCCCCCCGGGACAGGGGGCTACATTCAGTACTTC
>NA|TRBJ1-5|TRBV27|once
CASSSTQGLSNQPQHF
TGTGCCAGCAGTTCTACACAGGGTCTAAGCAATCAGCCCCAGCATTTT